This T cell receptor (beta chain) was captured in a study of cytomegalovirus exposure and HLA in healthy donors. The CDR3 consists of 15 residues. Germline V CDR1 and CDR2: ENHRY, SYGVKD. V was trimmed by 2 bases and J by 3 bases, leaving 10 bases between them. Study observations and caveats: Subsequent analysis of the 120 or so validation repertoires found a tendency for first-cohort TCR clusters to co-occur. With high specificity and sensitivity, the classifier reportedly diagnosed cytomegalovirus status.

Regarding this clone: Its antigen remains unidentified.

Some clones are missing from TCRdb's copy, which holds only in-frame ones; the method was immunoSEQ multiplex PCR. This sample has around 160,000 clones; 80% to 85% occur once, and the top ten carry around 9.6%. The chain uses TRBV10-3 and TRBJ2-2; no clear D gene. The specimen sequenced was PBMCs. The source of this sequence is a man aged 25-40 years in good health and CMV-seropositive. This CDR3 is CAISEEQPDTGELFF. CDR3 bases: TGTGCCATCAGTGAGGAACAACCAGACACCGGGGAGCTGTTTTTT.